This T cell receptor beta chain derives from a study of shared T cell receptors in the human thymus. Data came from immunoSEQ multiplex PCR; TCRdb stores just in-frame clones and leaves some out. In the table there are roughly 660,000 clones, around 89% of which are singletons. V lost 0 bases and J lost 2; bases outside the gene matches: 11. This CDR3 contains 19 residues. Germline V gene sequence: CDR1 LGHNA, CDR2 YSLEER. The same specimen was also included in a second study, on human thymus T cells. That paper states: The thymus tissue came from resections taken during corrective heart surgery.

The sequence derives from a boy younger than two with a congenital heart defect. The chain links TRBV4-3 to TRBJ2-3; the match to TRBD1 covers 10 bases. Source material: thymocytes. The CDR3 DNA reads TGCGCCAGCAGCCAAGATAGGTCGGGGACAGGGGTTCCCACAGATACGCAGTATTTT. Its protein product is CASSQDRSGTGVPTDTQYF.